A selection of T cell receptor beta chains follows, all from one sample in a study of T-cell memory formation after mild COVID-19. TCRdb reprocessed the 5' RACE reads with MiXCR, giving one entry per CDR3 protein. The sample gives 250,000 or so distinct CDR3 sequences, more than 15% of which show up once; roughly 23% is in the top ten. The sequenced sample was PBMCs or a T cell subset sorted from them (not recorded which). Every receptor here comes from a man younger than 35 who had mild COVID-19 (a few samples of this study predate the infection). Cell type and time point are not known. Each CDR3 is given with its conserved first and last residue. D genes are given only for firm matches. Clone size appears in some rows only: once, few, many, or a class for an expanded clone.

abundance: few
j_gene: TRBJ1-5
d_gene: TRBD1
v_gene: TRBV30
CDR3nt: TGTGCCTGGAGCGGACAGGGGGTTCAGCCCCAGCATTTT
CDR3aa: CAWSGQGVQPQHF

abundance: many
j_gene: TRBJ2-3
d_gene: -
v_gene: TRBV5-1
CDR3nt: TGCGCCAGCAGCGATACAGCGGGCGGAACGGATACGCAGTATTTT
CDR3aa: CASSDTAGGTDTQYF

abundance: few
j_gene: TRBJ1-3
d_gene: -
v_gene: TRBV7-2
CDR3nt: TGTGCCAGCAGTTGGATAGGCTCTGGAAACACCATATATTTT
CDR3aa: CASSWIGSGNTIYF

abundance: few
j_gene: TRBJ1-1
d_gene: -
v_gene: TRBV5-4
CDR3nt: TGTGCCAGCAGCTTGTCTGGGGGCGAGAACACTGAAGCTTTCTTT
CDR3aa: CASSLSGGENTEAFF

abundance: many
j_gene: TRBJ2-2
d_gene: -
v_gene: TRBV20-1
CDR3nt: TGCAGTGCTAGGGCCGGATTCACCGGGGAGCTGTTTTTT
CDR3aa: CSARAGFTGELFF

abundance: -
j_gene: TRBJ1-2
d_gene: -
v_gene: TRBV7-9
CDR3nt: TGTGCCAGCAGCTTAGCGGGTCAGGGGCCGGACTATGGCTACACCTTC
CDR3aa: CASSLAGQGPDYGYTF

abundance: -
j_gene: TRBJ1-5
d_gene: TRBD1
v_gene: TRBV2
CDR3nt: TGTGCCAGCAGGTACACAGGGGATCAGCCCCAGCATTTT
CDR3aa: CASRYTGDQPQHF

abundance: many
j_gene: TRBJ1-6
d_gene: -
v_gene: TRBV7-2
CDR3nt: TGTGCCAGCAGCCCCCGGGCGGGAGACCTTTCACCCCTCCACTTT
CDR3aa: CASSPRAGDLSPLHF

abundance: few
j_gene: TRBJ2-3
d_gene: TRBD2
v_gene: TRBV9
CDR3nt: TGTGCCAGCAGCCCCGCCGGGCGGGGGAGAGATACGCAGTATTTT
CDR3aa: CASSPAGRGRDTQYF

abundance: -
j_gene: TRBJ1-2
d_gene: -
v_gene: TRBV27
CDR3nt: TGTGCCAGCAGTTCTCTGACAGGCTCTGATGGCTACACCTTC
CDR3aa: CASSSLTGSDGYTF

abundance: few
j_gene: TRBJ1-3
d_gene: -
v_gene: TRBV20-1
CDR3nt: TGCAGTGTTCCTCCCCAGGCAGGGGAAGGTGGAAACACCATATATTTT
CDR3aa: CSVPPQAGEGGNTIYF

abundance: -
j_gene: TRBJ2-1
d_gene: -
v_gene: TRBV7-2
CDR3nt: TGTGCCACGCGCGGACAACCGGGCGGTGAGCAGTTCTTC
CDR3aa: CATRGQPGGEQFF

abundance: many
j_gene: TRBJ2-5
d_gene: TRBD2
v_gene: TRBV7-2
CDR3nt: TGTGCCAGCAGCCCCGGACTAGTACCGTACCAAGAGACCCAGTACTTC
CDR3aa: CASSPGLVPYQETQYF

abundance: few
j_gene: TRBJ2-7
d_gene: -
v_gene: TRBV6-5
CDR3nt: TGTGCCAGCAGTTACAGGGGCTACGAGCAGTACTTC
CDR3aa: CASSYRGYEQYF

abundance: -
j_gene: TRBJ1-2
d_gene: TRBD1
v_gene: TRBV28
CDR3nt: TGTGCCAGCAGTTCAAAGGGGGCCTATGGCTACACCTTC
CDR3aa: CASSSKGAYGYTF

abundance: -
j_gene: TRBJ1-5
d_gene: -
v_gene: TRBV11-1
CDR3nt: TGTGCCAGCAGCTTATCCGACTATCAGCCCCAGCATTTT
CDR3aa: CASSLSDYQPQHF

abundance: -
j_gene: TRBJ1-3
d_gene: -
v_gene: TRBV7-6
CDR3nt: TGTGCCAGCAGCGGGGGGGGACCTCCTGGAAACACCATATATTTT
CDR3aa: CASSGGGPPGNTIYF

abundance: -
j_gene: TRBJ2-3
d_gene: TRBD2
v_gene: TRBV20-1
CDR3nt: TGCAGTGCCCATAGAGGCGGGAGACCCACAGATACGCAGTATTTT
CDR3aa: CSAHRGGRPTDTQYF

abundance: -
j_gene: TRBJ2-7
d_gene: TRBD2
v_gene: TRBV6-2/TRBV6-3
CDR3nt: TGTGCCAGCAAACTAGCGGGCGGCTCCTACGAGCAGTACTTC
CDR3aa: CASKLAGGSYEQYF

abundance: many
j_gene: TRBJ1-5
d_gene: -
v_gene: TRBV20-1
CDR3nt: TGCAGTGCTAGTCCAGATAGCAATCAGCCCCAGCATTTT
CDR3aa: CSASPDSNQPQHF

abundance: few
j_gene: TRBJ2-7
d_gene: TRBD2
v_gene: TRBV5-1
CDR3nt: TGCGCCAGCACCCGTCAAACTAGCGGGGACTACGAGCAGTACTTC
CDR3aa: CASTRQTSGDYEQYF

abundance: few
j_gene: TRBJ2-4
d_gene: -
v_gene: TRBV6-6
CDR3nt: TGTGCCAGCACGGGAACGGGAAACATTCAGTACTTC
CDR3aa: CASTGTGNIQYF

abundance: few
j_gene: TRBJ1-4
d_gene: -
v_gene: TRBV7-6
CDR3nt: TGTGCCAGCAGCTTACAATTTAAAGCTGGACAGAAGGACGAAAAACTGTTTTTT
CDR3aa: CASSLQFKAGQKDEKLFF

abundance: -
j_gene: TRBJ1-5
d_gene: -
v_gene: TRBV6-6
CDR3nt: TGTGCCAGCAGTTACCCGGAGCAGGTATCAGGGAGCAATCAGCCCCAGCATTTT
CDR3aa: CASSYPEQVSGSNQPQHF

abundance: few
j_gene: TRBJ1-6
d_gene: TRBD1
v_gene: TRBV6-6
CDR3nt: TGTGCCAGCAGCATGGGACAGGGGCGTAATTCACCCCTCCACTTT
CDR3aa: CASSMGQGRNSPLHF

abundance: few
j_gene: TRBJ1-6
d_gene: -
v_gene: TRBV20-1
CDR3nt: TGCAGTGCTAGCGGTCAGGGCTATAATTCACCCCTCCACTTT
CDR3aa: CSASGQGYNSPLHF

abundance: -
j_gene: TRBJ1-1
d_gene: -
v_gene: TRBV7-9
CDR3nt: TGTGCCAGCAGCTTAGCAGGTGGACCGGGGCCTTTCTTT
CDR3aa: CASSLAGGPGPFF

abundance: many
j_gene: TRBJ2-5
d_gene: TRBD2
v_gene: TRBV7-6
CDR3nt: TGTGCCAGCAGCTCCCGCCGACTAGCGAAACAAGAGACCCAGTACTTC
CDR3aa: CASSSRRLAKQETQYF

abundance: many
j_gene: TRBJ2-1
d_gene: -
v_gene: TRBV7-6
CDR3nt: TGTGCCAGCAGCTCGCGGACTCCTTGGATATACAATGAGCAGTTCTTC
CDR3aa: CASSSRTPWIYNEQFF